These T cell receptor beta chains were read from a single sample in a study of T cells after yellow fever vaccination. MiXCR was run by TCRdb on the 5' RACE reads, yielding one entry per CDR3 protein. The table has 250,000 or so distinct CDR3 sequences, approximately 3.8% seen once. Here the sequenced sample was PBMCs, taken 15 days after the yellow fever booster vaccination. Receptors were obtained from a man in his late teens or twenties who received the YFV17D yellow fever vaccine. Both conserved end residues are part of each CDR3. The D gene is left open where the match is weak. Size tells how often a clone was seen (once, few, many) or the class of an expanded clone, and some rows leave it out.

TRBJ2-5 | TRBV7-2 | TRBD2 | many | TGTGCCAGCAGCTTAAAAGGGGGAGCGGGGGGAGAGACCCAGTACTTC | CASSLKGGAGGETQYF
TRBJ2-5 | TRBV24-1 | NA | many | TGTGCCACCAGTGATTGGCAGGGCGGGGAGACCCAGTACTTC | CATSDWQGGETQYF
TRBJ1-1 | TRBV27 | NA | many | TGTGCCAGCAGTTTATCCCAGGGTACCACTGAAGCTTTCTTT | CASSLSQGTTEAFF
TRBJ2-2 | TRBV29-1 | NA | many | TGCAGCGTTGACTGGACCGGGGAGCTGTTTTTT | CSVDWTGELFF
TRBJ2-1 | TRBV7-3 | NA | many | TGTGCCAGCAGCACCGGACCGCACAATGAGCAGTTCTTC | CASSTGPHNEQFF
TRBJ1-1 | TRBV7-9 | NA | many | TGTGCCAGCAGCCTTATATACGAGAACACTGAAGCTTTCTTT | CASSLIYENTEAFF
TRBJ1-2 | TRBV7-6 | TRBD1 | many | TGTGCCAGCAGCGGCGGGACAGGGTATGGCTACACCTTC | CASSGGTGYGYTF
TRBJ2-1 | TRBV5-1 | NA | many | TGCGCCAGCAGCTTGGAGCAGGGAGGCAAGTTCTTC | CASSLEQGGKFF
TRBJ2-4 | TRBV29-1 | NA | many | TGCAGCGTTGAAGGTGCCAAAAACATTCAGTACTTC | CSVEGAKNIQYF
TRBJ1-5 | TRBV4-3 | TRBD1 | many | TGCGCCAGCAGCCTCTCATACGGGACAGATAGCAATCAGCCCCAGCATTTT | CASSLSYGTDSNQPQHF
TRBJ1-6 | TRBV6-5 | NA | many | TGTGCCAGCAGTTACACGGAACGGGACCATAATTCACCCCTCCACTTT | CASSYTERDHNSPLHF
TRBJ2-7 | TRBV7-2 | TRBD2 | NA | TGTGCCAGCAGCTTCACGGGGGGGGGATACGAGCAGTACTTC | CASSFTGGGYEQYF
TRBJ2-1 | TRBV29-1 | NA | many | TGCAGCGTTGGTGCTCACAATGAGCAGTTCTTC | CSVGAHNEQFF
TRBJ2-1 | TRBV4-2 | TRBD2 | many | TGTGCCAGCAGCCAAGTGGTTACTAGCGGGCACAATGAGCAGTTCTTC | CASSQVVTSGHNEQFF
TRBJ1-5 | TRBV5-1 | NA | NA | TGCGCCAGCAGCTTACAGGGATCGACCGATCAGCCCCAGCATTTT | CASSLQGSTDQPQHF
TRBJ2-2 | TRBV10-3 | NA | many | TGTGCCATCAGGACGGCGGGCACCGGGGAGCTGTTTTTT | CAIRTAGTGELFF
TRBJ1-1 | TRBV7-2 | NA | many | TGTGCCAGCAGCTCAGCAATTGAGAACACTGAAGCTTTCTTT | CASSSAIENTEAFF